This T cell receptor beta chain was obtained from a study of shared clonotypes between healthy human individuals. CDR1 and CDR2 (germline): LGHNA, YSLEER. Trimming removed 3 bases from V and 7 bases from J; junction bases left unmatched: 14. The CDR3 covers 16 residues. TCRdb's table, derived via immunoSEQ multiplex PCR, lists solely in-frame clones and lacks some. Among 1.4 million to 1.5 million clones listed, 95% to 97% were seen once. V is TRBV4-3 and J is TRBJ1-2; 7 bases align to TRBD1. The receptor comes from a man aged 30-40 years in good health. The sequenced sample consisted of naive CD4+ T cells sorted from blood. Subset of the sample: CD45RA+ positively selected. The CDR3 spells CASSQASEGRGGGYTF. CDR3 bases: TGCGCCAGCAGCCAGGCGAGCGAGGGCAGGGGGGGTGGCTACACCTTC.